The rows below give T cell receptor beta chains drawn from one sample of a study of human T cells and chemical hapten exposure. Using its own MiXCR run on the RACE reads, TCRdb lists one record per CDR3 protein. The sample holds under 200,000 distinct CDR3 sequences, roughly 15% seen once. The specimen comprised whole blood, sampled in connection with sensitization to the hapten diphenylcyclopropenone (DPC). All receptors derive from a woman in her twenties or thirties with alopecia areata. Some clones in this sample may be carry-over from other donors' samples. The CDR3 runs from the conserved cysteine through the conserved F or W. Each record gives: V gene, CDR3 protein.

TRBV7-6 CASSLLTGRETQYF
TRBV6-1 CASRELRGLNQPQHF
TRBV4-2 CASSQVGSGRPSSEVTIYF
TRBV6-5 CASNNPYTGELFF
TRBV29-1 CSVGGGIYEQFF
TRBV28 CASSLGGAGTGELFF
TRBV30 CAWSTRGGYGYTF
TRBV11-3 CASSKGSAAFF
TRBV28 CASTAREYSGNTIYF
TRBV7-9 CASSELTGAPHYNEQFF
TRBV13 CASSSATGTVRGEQFF
TRBV6-2/TRBV6-3 CASSYSSYPAQGRTEAFF
TRBV5-1 CASSAGQVGGEQYF
TRBV19 CASTERQGLNQPQHF
TRBV3-1 CASGGSGGGAGDTQYF
TRBV7-9 CASSFLQREETQYF
TRBV20-1 CSARDWGQQDTQYF
TRBV29-1 CSVEENWWGQTNYGYTF